The clone carrying this TCR beta chain appeared once. The sample comes from a study of control samples from healthy donors and cancer patients. Germline values: CDR1 SQVTM, CDR2 ANQGSEA. V lost 3 bases to trimming and J lost 8 bases, with 13 bases between them. The CDR3 consists of 12 residues. The method was immunoSEQ multiplex PCR; TCRdb's version includes in-frame clones alone and lacks a portion of them. The sample yields about 120,000 clones, about 83% seen once. Sequencing input: blood. V and J are TRBV29-1 and TRBJ1-2; D is perhaps TRBD1 (6 bases). The clonotype was recovered from a young man in good health. CDR3 nucleotides: TGCAGCGTTGACTGGGGGCGCGGGGGCTACACCTTC. Protein product: CSVDWGRGGYTF.